A single sample gave rise to the 25 T cell receptor beta chains below, sequenced in a study of T cell repertoires in cytomegalovirus infection. TCRdb recomputed calls from the reads with MiXCR, one row per CDR3 protein. The table records approximately 300,000 distinct CDR3 sequences, just under 25% of them present only once. The antigens these receptors bind are not known. The sample here was cultured PBMCs, taken from culture after CMV antigen stimulation. Receptor source: a human donor in good health (CMV status not recorded). Some clones in this sample may be carry-over from other donors' samples.

Ten or more counts support this clonotype. CDR3 residues: CASSPQVLDTQYF. The CDR3 DNA reads TGTGCCAGCAGCCCGCAAGTACTGGATACGCAGTATTTT. This chain connects TRBV7-8 to TRBJ2-3, with D hard to call. This CDR3 is 13 amino acids long. Germline V gene data show CDR1 as SGHVS and CDR2 as FQNEAQ. V gave up 5 bases and J gave up 6 bases, with 12 bases separating them. Based on the CDR3 plus reference TRBV7-8 and TRBJ2-3, the full variable domain is GAGVSQSPRYKVAKRGQDVALRCDPISGHVSLFWYQQALGQGPEFLTYFQNEAQLDKSGLPSDRFFAERPEGSVSTLKIQRTQQEDSAVYLCASSPQVLDTQYFGPGTRLTVL.

In this sample, this clonotype turned up a few times. The J gene is TRBJ2-6, the V gene TRBV28; D ambiguous. Trimming removed 5 bases at V and 2 bases at J, with 7 bases between. Germline V gene sequence: CDR1 MDHEN, CDR2 SYDVKM. This CDR3 spans 14 amino acids. The CDR3 spells CASSRPPGANVLTF. The CDR3 bases are TGTGCCAGCAGTCGGCCCCCTGGGGCCAACGTCCTGACTTTC.

The chain has TRBV19 and TRBJ2-1; D not resolved. CDR3 length: 12 amino acids. Germline CDR1 and CDR2: LNHDA and SQIVND (reference sequence). V was cut by 3 bases and J by 4 bases, with 4 bases left in between. Here the CDR3 reads CASSIWYNEQFF. CDR3 DNA sequence: TGTGCCAGTAGTATCTGGTACAATGAGCAGTTCTTC.

CDR3 bases: TGTGCCAGCAGCGCTGGACAGAACCTCAAAAACATTCAGTACTTC. Translating gives CASSAGQNLKNIQYF. This chain connects TRBV7-2 to TRBJ2-4; maybe TRBD1 (6 bases). The CDR3 has 15 amino acids. V was pared by 5 bases and J by 3 bases, with 14 bases between. The germline V gene has CDR1 SGHTA and CDR2 FQGNSA. Using reference TRBV7-2 and TRBJ2-4 for the parts outside the CDR3, the full variable domain is GAGVSQSPSNKVTEKGKDVELRCDPISGHTALYWYRQSLGQGLEFLIYFQGNSAPDKSGLPSDRFSAERTGGSVSTLTIQRTQQEDSAVYLCASSAGQNLKNIQYFGAGTRLSVL.

This sequence joins TRBV11-2 and TRBJ1-1, with D hard to call. CDR3 size: 13 residues. The germline V gene has CDR1 SGHAT and CDR2 FQNNGV. Trimming cost V 4 bases and J 1 base, with 7 bases left between them. This chain's CDR3 is CASSSSENTEAFF. The CDR3 DNA reads TGTGCCAGCAGCTCGAGCGAGAACACTGAAGCTTTCTTT.

This chain connects TRBV6-5 to TRBJ1-4; the D gene is possibly TRBD1 (5 bases). Germline V gene sequence: CDR1 MNHEY, CDR2 SVGAGI. The CDR3 extends over 13 amino acids. The V end was cut by 2 bases, the J end by 11 bases, with 12 bases between. CDR3 in amino acids: CASSYGFDSKLFF. Written as DNA, the CDR3 is TGTGCCAGCAGTTACGGATTTGACAGCAAACTGTTTTTT.

This clonotype was observed once. The chain joins TRBV12-3 or TRBV12-4 to TRBJ2-1; TRBD2 aligns across 11 bases. This CDR3 comprises 14 residues. Trimming at V came to 2 bases and at J to 9 bases, leaving 3 bases not matched to a gene. CDR3: CASSLLAGGGEQFF. As DNA, the CDR3 is TGTGCCAGCAGTTTACTAGCGGGAGGAGGTGAGCAGTTCTTC.

This clonotype was seen only a few times. The gene calls are TRBV27 and TRBJ2-3; 9 positions match TRBD2. This CDR3 has 15 amino acids. V was clipped by 3 bases and J by 4 bases; unmatched bases: 5. The germline V gene encodes CDR1 MNHEY and CDR2 SMNVEV (reference sequence). The CDR3 reads CASSFVAGAADTQYF. The CDR3 nucleotides are TGTGCCAGCAGTTTCGTAGCGGGAGCCGCAGATACGCAGTATTTT.

The V call is TRBV24-1, the J call TRBJ2-1, with unresolved D. This CDR3 comprises 13 residues. Germline assignment: CDR1 KGHDR and CDR2 SFDVKD. V lost 5 bases, J lost 2 bases, and 6 bases lay in between. CDR3 sequence: CATSGLAYNEQFF. The CDR3 DNA is TGTGCCACCAGTGGCCTGGCCTACAATGAGCAGTTCTTC.

The rearrangement links TRBV4-3 to TRBJ2-5; no reliable D call. The CDR3 loop spans 15 amino acids. Germline V lookup: CDR1 LGHNA, CDR2 YSLEER. The V end lost 0 bases, the J end lost 5 bases, and 13 bases lay between the germline ends. In DNA, the CDR3 is TGCGCCAGCAGCCAAGAAGGTGTGCCGACGGAGACCCAGTACTTC. Translating it yields CASSQEGVPTETQYF.

The table lists this clonotype with many counts. CDR3 amino acids: CASRSAGAGTEAFF. As DNA, the CDR3 is TGTGCCAGCAGGTCCGCGGGGGCGGGAACTGAAGCTTTCTTT. The chain combines TRBV11-2 with TRBJ1-1, with D possibly being TRBD1 (6 bases). V lost 6 bases and J 5 bases, leaving 16 bases between the germline ends. The CDR3 spans 14 residues. CDR1 and CDR2 (germline): SGHAT, FQNNGV.

The V and J genes are TRBV7-2 and TRBJ2-1; the D gene is possibly TRBD2 (6 bases). CDR1 and CDR2 (germline): SGHTA, FQGNSA. The V end lost 5 bases, the J end lost 9 bases, and 17 bases lay between the germline ends. The CDR3 consists of 14 residues. For the CDR3, the DNA is TGTGCCAGCAGCCCGAGACGCGGGGCAGGTGAGCAGTTCTTC. It encodes CASSPRRGAGEQFF.

J is TRBJ1-5 and V is TRBV19, with 8 bases matching TRBD1. The V gene end was trimmed by 7 bases and the J gene end by 6 bases; junction bases not matched to a gene: 14. The CDR3 contains 16 residues. The V gene's germline CDR1 is LNHDA and CDR2 SQIVND (reference sequence). The CDR3 DNA is TGTGCCAGTACCGGGGACAGGATCATTCGAGGTCAGCCCCAGCATTTT. It specifies CASTGDRIIRGQPQHF.

This clonotype showed up just a few times. This chain joins TRBV27 and TRBJ2-1; tentatively, D is TRBD1 (5 bases). Germline V gives CDR1 MNHEY, CDR2 SMNVEV (reference sequence). Trimming stripped 7 bases from V and 9 bases from J, with 16 bases between. CDR3 length: 13 residues. The CDR3 region is CASIAQGWGEQFF. The CDR3 DNA sequence: TGTGCCAGCATCGCGCAGGGATGGGGTGAGCAGTTCTTC.

This clonotype was detected a few times. V is TRBV28 and J is TRBJ2-7, with a weak D call TRBD1 (7 bases). This CDR3 has 14 residues. The ends were cut back, 3 bases at V and 6 bases at J, with 15 bases in the middle. Germline V gene lookup returns CDR1 MDHEN and CDR2 SYDVKM. CDR3 protein: CASSLIWRGLEQYF. CDR3 nucleotides: TGTGCCAGCAGTTTGATCTGGAGGGGGCTCGAGCAGTACTTC.

In this sample, this clonotype turned up many times. J is TRBJ2-1 and V is TRBV7-9, with TRBD2 identical over 8 bases. The V gene's germline CDR1 is SEHNR and CDR2 FQNEAQ (reference sequence). Trimming cost V 5 bases and J 8 bases; bases outside gene matches: 14. The CDR3 contains 16 residues. The CDR3 sequence is CASSPKYGRASDEQFF. The CDR3 DNA follows: TGTGCCAGCAGCCCTAAGTACGGGAGGGCCTCTGATGAGCAGTTCTTC.

The chain links TRBV20-1 to TRBJ2-5, with D unresolved. This CDR3 has 11 residues. Germline assignment: CDR1 DFQATT and CDR2 SNEGSKA (reference sequence). Trimming removed 6 bases from V and 0 bases from J, with 5 bases in between. The CDR3 loop reads CSARHQETQYF. CDR3 DNA: TGCAGTGCAAGACACCAAGAGACCCAGTACTTC.

The chain joins TRBV3-1 to TRBJ2-3; a weak D match, TRBD1 (7 bases). The length of the CDR3 is 15 residues. Trimming removed 6 bases at V and 6 bases at J, with 19 bases between. The germline V gene has CDR1 LGHDT and CDR2 YNNKEL (reference sequence). The CDR3 DNA reads as TGTGCCAGCAGAAAGGGGGCACTAGCAAGTGATACGCAGTATTTT. Translating gives CASRKGALASDTQYF.

This chain links TRBV5-6 with TRBJ1-1; possibly TRBD1 for D (6 bases). The V end was cut by 4 bases, the J end by 0 bases, with 16 bases between. The CDR3 contains 16 residues. Germline V lookup: CDR1 SGHDT, CDR2 YYEEEE. The CDR3: CASSPGWGLMNTEAFF. The DNA of the CDR3 is TGTGCCAGCAGCCCCGGCTGGGGGCTTATGAACACTGAAGCTTTCTTT.

This clonotype was seen more than once but under ten times. The rearrangement uses TRBV4-1 and TRBJ1-1; tentative D call: TRBD1 (5 bases). The CDR3 totals 15 residues. From germline, CDR1 is MGHRA and CDR2 YSYEKL. With 6 bases removed from V and 0 bases from J, the gap between germline ends came to 14 bases. The CDR3 reads CASRQLGGMNTEAFF. DNA of the CDR3: TGCGCCAGCAGGCAACTCGGGGGGATGAACACTGAAGCTTTCTTT.

This clonotype has just a few counts. The rearrangement uses TRBV14 and TRBJ2-3; D gene ambiguous. From germline, CDR1 is SGHDN and CDR2 FVKESK. The CDR3 sequence is 15 residues long. V was trimmed by 3 bases and J by 4 bases, leaving 14 bases between them. CDR3 loop: CASSHFLVGPDTQYF. Written as DNA, the CDR3 is TGTGCCAGCAGCCACTTTCTGGTGGGCCCAGATACGCAGTATTTT. The full variable domain, with the rest looked up from reference TRBV14 and TRBJ2-3, is EAGVTQFPSHSVIEKGQTVTLRCDPISGHDNLYWYRRVMGKEIKFLLHFVKESKQDESGMPNNRFLAERTGGTYSTLKVQPAELEDSGVYFCASSHFLVGPDTQYFGPGTRLTVL.

V is TRBV6-1 and J is TRBJ2-1, with a possible D match to TRBD1 (7 bases). Trimming cost V 6 bases and J 12 bases, with 21 bases left between them. This CDR3 has 14 amino acids. CDR1 and CDR2 from the germline V gene are MNHNS and SASEGT. CDR3 sequence (DNA): TGTGCCAGCAGCTTTCAGGGGGGAAACAACGTGCAGTTCTTC. Amino acid sequence: CASSFQGGNNVQFF.

This clonotype was counted between two and nine times. This sequence joins TRBV10-3 and TRBJ1-5, with D perhaps matching TRBD1 (5 bases). Trimming stripped 4 bases from V and 4 bases from J, with 11 bases between. Germline CDR1 ENHRY, CDR2 SYGVKD. The CDR3 totals 14 residues. This chain's CDR3 is CAISVGTDNQPQHF. The CDR3 bases are TGTGCCATCAGTGTAGGGACGGATAATCAGCCCCAGCATTTT.

The chain has TRBV19 and TRBJ2-1, with D unclear. The CDR3 length is 16 residues. Germline assignment: CDR1 LNHDA and CDR2 SQIVND (reference sequence). The V and J ends lost 3 bases and 4 bases respectively, with 16 bases between them. The CDR3 loop is CASSMRRSVLYNEQFF. The CDR3 nucleotides read TGTGCCAGTAGTATGAGAAGAAGCGTATTATACAATGAGCAGTTCTTC.

Points on this clonotype: A much larger clone lies one base from this, so it may be a read error. CDR3 sequence: CACSFTGDRTDTQYF. The CDR3 coding sequence is TGTGCCTGCAGCTTTACGGGAGACCGAACAGATACGCAGTATTTT. The chain links TRBV7-2 to TRBJ2-3; D possibly corresponds to TRBD2 (6 bases). The CDR3 loop spans 15 amino acids. CDR1 is SGHTA and CDR2 is FQGNSA in the germline V gene.